The entry that follows covers one T cell receptor (beta chain) sequence. Its specificity is unknown. The CDR3 runs to 15 residues. Germline values: CDR1 MDHEN, CDR2 SYDVKM. With 3 bases clipped from V and 6 bases from J, the junction kept 6 bases outside the gene matches. This specimen comes from a study of CD8+CD57+ T cells in acquired aplastic anemia. Genomic DNA provided the template from which TCR beta VDJ and CDR3 profiles were obtained. TCRdb re-derived calls from the reads in MiXCR, one entry per CDR3 protein. This table holds a few hundred thousand distinct CDR3 sequences, roughly 34% found once. Flow cytometry had shown expanded CD8+CD57+ cells in the patients chosen for sequencing. Among the patients, none had received any therapy at the time of blood sampling. Study results and limitations: Controls did not differ significantly from patients in CD8+ Simpson's diversity.

The origin of this receptor is a human donor with aplastic anemia. The chain combines TRBV28 with TRBJ1-4; 8 bases map to TRBD1. The sample comprised sorted CD4+, CD8+, or CD8+CD57+ T cells (not recorded which) from PBMCs. This chain's CDR3 is CASSFRTGQDEKLFF. The CDR3 DNA is TGTGCCAGCAGTTTTCGGACAGGGCAGGATGAAAAACTGTTTTTT.